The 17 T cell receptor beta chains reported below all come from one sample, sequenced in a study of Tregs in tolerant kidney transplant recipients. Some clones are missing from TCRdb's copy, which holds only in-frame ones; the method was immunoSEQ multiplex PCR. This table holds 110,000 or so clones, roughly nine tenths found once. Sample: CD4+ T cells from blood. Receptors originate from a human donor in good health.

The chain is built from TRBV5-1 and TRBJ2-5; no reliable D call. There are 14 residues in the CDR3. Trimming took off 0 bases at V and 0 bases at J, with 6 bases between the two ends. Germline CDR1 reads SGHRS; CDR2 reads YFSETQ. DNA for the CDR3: TGCGCCAGCAGCTTGGATCTAGACCAAGAGACCCAGTACTTC. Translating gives CASSLDLDQETQYF. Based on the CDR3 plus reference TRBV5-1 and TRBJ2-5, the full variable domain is KAGVTQTPRYLIKTRGQQVTLSCSPISGHRSVSWYQQTPGQGLQFLFEYFSETQRNKGNFPGRFSGRQFSNSRSEMNVSTLELGDSALYLCASSLDLDQETQYFGPGTRLLVL.

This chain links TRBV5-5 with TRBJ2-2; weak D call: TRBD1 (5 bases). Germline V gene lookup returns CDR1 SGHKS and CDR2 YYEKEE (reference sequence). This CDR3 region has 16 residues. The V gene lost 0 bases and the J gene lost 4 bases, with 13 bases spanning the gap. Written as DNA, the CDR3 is TGTGCCAGCAGCTTGGACCCGACAGCCGGCACCGGGGAGCTGTTTTTT. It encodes CASSLDPTAGTGELFF. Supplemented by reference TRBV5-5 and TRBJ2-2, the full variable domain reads DAGVTQSPTHLIKTRGQQVTLRCSPISGHKSVSWYQQVLGQGPQFIFQYYEKEERGRGNFPDRFSARQFPNYSSELNVNALLLGDSALYLCASSLDPTAGTGELFFGEGSRLTVL.

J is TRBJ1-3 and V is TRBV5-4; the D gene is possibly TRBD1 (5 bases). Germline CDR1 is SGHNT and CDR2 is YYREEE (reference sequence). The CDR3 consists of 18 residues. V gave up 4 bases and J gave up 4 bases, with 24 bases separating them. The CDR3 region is CASSTVSSGRVLGNTIYF. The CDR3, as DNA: TGTGCCAGCAGCACAGTTTCCTCAGGGAGGGTTTTGGGAAACACCATATATTTT.

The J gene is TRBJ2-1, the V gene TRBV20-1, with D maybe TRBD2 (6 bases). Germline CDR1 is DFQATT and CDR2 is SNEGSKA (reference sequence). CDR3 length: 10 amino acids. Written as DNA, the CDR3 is TGCTCACTAGCCGGCAATGAGCAGTTCTTC. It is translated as CSLAGNEQFF.

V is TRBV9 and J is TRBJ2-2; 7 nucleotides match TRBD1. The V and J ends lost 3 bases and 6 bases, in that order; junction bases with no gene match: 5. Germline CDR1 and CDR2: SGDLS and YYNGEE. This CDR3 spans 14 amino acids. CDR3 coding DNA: TGTGCCAGCAGCGAAGGGGGCACGTCCGGGGAGCTGTTTTTT. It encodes CASSEGGTSGELFF. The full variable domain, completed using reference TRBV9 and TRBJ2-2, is DSGVTQTPKHLITATGQRVTLRCSPRSGDLSVYWYQQSLDQGLQFLIQYYNGEERAKGNILERFSAQQFPDLHSELNLSSLELGDSALYFCASSEGGTSGELFFGEGSRLTVL.

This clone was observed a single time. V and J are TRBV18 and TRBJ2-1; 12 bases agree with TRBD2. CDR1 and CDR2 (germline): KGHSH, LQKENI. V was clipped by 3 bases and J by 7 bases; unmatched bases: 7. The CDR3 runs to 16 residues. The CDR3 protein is CASSPTTSGGLNEQFF. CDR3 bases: TGTGCCAGCTCACCTACGACTAGCGGGGGATTAAATGAGCAGTTCTTC.

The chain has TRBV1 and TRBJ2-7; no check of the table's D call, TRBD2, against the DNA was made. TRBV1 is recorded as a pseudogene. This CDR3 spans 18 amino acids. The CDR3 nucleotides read TGCACCAGCAGCCCCTCTTGGGCTAGCGGGGGGACCTACTACGAGCAGTACTTC. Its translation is CTSSPSWASGGTYYEQYF.

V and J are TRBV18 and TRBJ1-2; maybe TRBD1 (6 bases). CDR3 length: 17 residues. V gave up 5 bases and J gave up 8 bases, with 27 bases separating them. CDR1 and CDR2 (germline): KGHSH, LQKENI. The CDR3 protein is CASSTSGYREPRKGYTF. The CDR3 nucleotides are TGTGCCAGCTCAACAAGCGGATACAGGGAGCCTCGGAAAGGCTACACCTTC.

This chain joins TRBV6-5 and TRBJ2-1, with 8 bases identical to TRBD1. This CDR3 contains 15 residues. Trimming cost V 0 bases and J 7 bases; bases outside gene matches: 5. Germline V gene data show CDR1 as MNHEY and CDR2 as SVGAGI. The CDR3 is CASSYSGRGRNEQFF. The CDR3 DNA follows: TGTGCCAGCAGTTACTCGGGCAGGGGGCGGAATGAGCAGTTCTTC.

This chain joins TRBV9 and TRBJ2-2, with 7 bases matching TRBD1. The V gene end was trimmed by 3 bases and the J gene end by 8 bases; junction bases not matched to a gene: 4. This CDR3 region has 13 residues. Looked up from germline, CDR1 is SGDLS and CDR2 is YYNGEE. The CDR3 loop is CASSANRGGELFF. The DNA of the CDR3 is TGTGCCAGCAGCGCAAACAGGGGAGGGGAGCTGTTTTTT.

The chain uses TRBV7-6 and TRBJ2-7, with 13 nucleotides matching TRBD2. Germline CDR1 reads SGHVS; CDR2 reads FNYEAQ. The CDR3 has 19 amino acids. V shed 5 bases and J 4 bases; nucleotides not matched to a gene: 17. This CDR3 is CASSHGTSGAVGRQYEQYF. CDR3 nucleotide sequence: TGTGCCAGCAGCCACGGGACTAGCGGGGCCGTGGGACGGCAGTACGAGCAGTACTTC.

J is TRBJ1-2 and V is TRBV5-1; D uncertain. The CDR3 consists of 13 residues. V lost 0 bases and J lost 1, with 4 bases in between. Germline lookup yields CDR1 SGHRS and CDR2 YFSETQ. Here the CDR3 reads CASSLGSNYGYTF. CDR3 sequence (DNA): TGCGCCAGCAGCTTGGGAAGTAACTATGGCTACACCTTC.

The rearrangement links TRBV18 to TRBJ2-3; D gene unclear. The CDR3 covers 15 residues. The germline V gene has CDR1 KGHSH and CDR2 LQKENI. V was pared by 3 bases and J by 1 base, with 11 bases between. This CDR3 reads CASSPSQVGTDTQYF. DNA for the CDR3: TGTGCCAGCTCACCTTCGCAGGTGGGCACAGATACGCAGTATTTT.

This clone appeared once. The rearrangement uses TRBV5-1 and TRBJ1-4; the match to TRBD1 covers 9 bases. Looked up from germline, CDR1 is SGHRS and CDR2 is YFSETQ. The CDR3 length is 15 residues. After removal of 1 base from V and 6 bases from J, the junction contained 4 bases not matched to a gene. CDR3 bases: TGCGCCAGCAGCTTGAGGGGACAGGGTGATGAAAAACTGTTTTTT. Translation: CASSLRGQGDEKLFF. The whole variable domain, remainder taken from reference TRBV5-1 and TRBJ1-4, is KAGVTQTPRYLIKTRGQQVTLSCSPISGHRSVSWYQQTPGQGLQFLFEYFSETQRNKGNFPGRFSGRQFSNSRSEMNVSTLELGDSALYLCASSLRGQGDEKLFFGSGTQLSVL.

The CDR3 DNA sequence: TGTGCCAGCAGGGCCGGGACAGGCTATGGCTACACCTTC. This gives the protein CASRAGTGYGYTF. The chain links TRBV2 to TRBJ1-2; TRBD1 agrees at 8 bases. The V and J ends lost 6 bases and 4 bases, in that order; junction bases with no gene match: 4. The CDR3 is 13 residues long. The germline CDR1 and CDR2 sequences are SNHLY and FYNNEI.

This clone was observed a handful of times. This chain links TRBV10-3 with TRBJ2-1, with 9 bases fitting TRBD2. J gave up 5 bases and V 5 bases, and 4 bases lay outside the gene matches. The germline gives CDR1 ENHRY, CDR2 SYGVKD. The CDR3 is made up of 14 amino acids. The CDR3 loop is CAISRTSEHNEQFF. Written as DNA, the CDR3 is TGTGCCATCAGTCGGACTAGCGAGCACAATGAGCAGTTCTTC.

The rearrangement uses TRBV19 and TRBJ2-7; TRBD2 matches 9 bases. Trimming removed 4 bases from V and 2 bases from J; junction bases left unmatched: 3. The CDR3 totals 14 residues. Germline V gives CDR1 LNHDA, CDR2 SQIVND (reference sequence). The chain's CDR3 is CASSRREGTYEQYF. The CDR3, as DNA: TGTGCCAGTAGTAGGCGGGAGGGGACCTACGAGCAGTACTTC.